The sequence of this T cell receptor beta chain was determined in a study of T-cell memory formation after mild COVID-19. In the study overall: TCR clusters largely stayed donor specific.

Libraries for TCRalpha and TCRbeta carried sample barcodes and unique molecular identifiers via 5'RACE. TCRdb passed the 5' RACE reads through MiXCR, listing each CDR3 protein once. The sample yields 250,000 to 350,000 distinct CDR3 sequences, 15% to 20% seen once. General study findings and limits: There were some responding clones in pre-infection memory, which suggested that cross-reactive memory had joined. Whether second-wave clones peaking at day 37 were SARS-CoV-2 specific went unconfirmed.

Notes on this clonotype: What it binds is unknown.

Germline V gene data show CDR1 as SGDLS and CDR2 as YYNGEE. V shed 0 bases and J shed 0 bases, with 13 bases lying between them. The CDR3 has 17 amino acids. The TCR comes from a man aged 18 to 35 who had mild COVID-19 (a few samples of this study predate the infection). Cell type and time point are not known. The sequencing sample was made of PBMCs or a T cell subset sorted from them (not recorded which). The chain links TRBV9 to TRBJ2-1, with D possibly matching TRBD2 (6 bases). The CDR3 bases are TGTGCCAGCAGCGTAGGTCCTTTGCGGGGCTCCTACAATGAGCAGTTCTTC. Translating it yields CASSVGPLRGSYNEQFF.